This T cell receptor (beta chain) was captured by sequencing in a study of blood T cell repertoires in COVID-19. CDR3 length: 14 amino acids. V gave up 3 bases and J gave up 8 bases; unmatched junction bases: 2. CDR1 and CDR2 (germline): PRHDT, FYEKMQ (reference sequence). The method was immunoSEQ multiplex PCR; TCRdb's version includes in-frame clones alone and lacks a portion of them. This sample has 180,000 or so clones; over 70% occur once, and the top ten carry about 11%. This sequence was found in a man aged 45 to 65 who had recovered from COVID-19. The J gene is TRBJ2-1, the V gene TRBV13, with 12 nucleotides matching TRBD2. Sample: PBMCs or T cells enriched from blood (not recorded which). CDR3 DNA sequence: TGTGCCAGCAGCTTGAGACTAGCGGGGGATGAGCAGTTCTTC. This translates into CASSLRLAGDEQFF.